These T cell receptor beta chains were read from a single sample in a study of blood T cells in healthy people across ages. In TCRdb, the 5' RACE reads were re-called with MiXCR into one record per CDR3 protein. This table has more than 800,000 distinct CDR3 sequences, 45% appearing once. The sequenced sample was blood. All receptors come from a woman aged 60-70 years in good health. The CDR3 runs from the conserved cysteine through the conserved F or W. Each record gives: CDR3 protein, CDR3 DNA, clone size, J gene, D gene, V gene. The D gene is left open where the match is weak. The listing skips clone size in some rows; elsewhere it reads once, few, many or a size class.

CDR3: CASSESRRFNQPQHF
DNA: TGTGCCAGCAGTGAATCCAGGCGGTTCAATCAGCCCCAGCATTTT
size: -
J: TRBJ1-5
D: -
V: TRBV6-4

CDR3: CASSPGTSVDNKQFF
DNA: TGTGCCAGCAGCCCTGGGACTAGCGTGGACAATAAGCAGTTCTTC
size: -
J: TRBJ2-1
D: TRBD2
V: TRBV14

CDR3: CASSSLQGGGYTF
DNA: TGTGCCAGCAGTTCCCTGCAGGGGGGTGGCTACACCTTC
size: few
J: TRBJ1-2
D: TRBD1
V: TRBV12-3/TRBV12-4

CDR3: CASSDSGNGPYEQYF
DNA: TGTGCCAGCAGCGATAGCGGGAATGGTCCCTACGAGCAGTACTTC
size: -
J: TRBJ2-7
D: TRBD2
V: TRBV4-2

CDR3: CASSLAGQAVQFF
DNA: TGTGCCAGCAGTTTAGCGGGGCAGGCGGTGCAGTTCTTC
size: -
J: TRBJ2-1
D: -
V: TRBV12-3/TRBV12-4

CDR3: CSVVAGMKETQYF
DNA: TGCAGCGTTGTGGCAGGGATGAAAGAGACCCAGTACTTC
size: few
J: TRBJ2-5
D: -
V: TRBV29-1

CDR3: CASAGLGGHEQYF
DNA: TGTGCCAGCGCGGGACTAGGGGGCCACGAGCAGTACTTC
size: few
J: TRBJ2-7
D: -
V: TRBV2

CDR3: CASSNSGNSYNEQFF
DNA: TGTGCCAGCAGCAATAGCGGTAACTCCTACAATGAGCAGTTCTTC
size: -
J: TRBJ2-1
D: -
V: TRBV9

CDR3: CASSLGLASFDEQFF
DNA: TGTGCCAGCAGCTTGGGACTAGCGAGTTTCGATGAGCAGTTCTTC
size: -
J: TRBJ2-1
D: TRBD2
V: TRBV7-6

CDR3: CASSRIGNEQFF
DNA: TGTGCCAGCTCTAGAATAGGGAATGAGCAGTTCTTC
size: -
J: TRBJ2-1
D: -
V: TRBV6-1

CDR3: CASAIAGVGEQYF
DNA: TGTGCCAGTGCTATAGCGGGAGTAGGGGAGCAGTACTTC
size: -
J: TRBJ2-7
D: TRBD2
V: TRBV3-1

CDR3: CASSFPDRVDEKLFF
DNA: TGTGCCAGCAGCTTCCCGGACAGGGTCGATGAAAAACTGTTTTTT
size: -
J: TRBJ1-4
D: TRBD1
V: TRBV7-9

CDR3: CASSLPTSGSSYEQYF
DNA: TGTGCCAGCAGCTTACCTACTAGCGGGAGCTCCTACGAGCAGTACTTC
size: few
J: TRBJ2-7
D: TRBD2
V: TRBV7-9

CDR3: CASSYSTGTGVEETQYF
DNA: TGTGCCAGCAGTTACTCAACCGGGACAGGGGTCGAAGAGACCCAGTACTTC
size: few
J: TRBJ2-5
D: TRBD1
V: TRBV6-5

CDR3: CASSRDSLFF
DNA: TGTGCCAGCTCGCGGGACTCCTTGTTCTTC
size: few
J: TRBJ2-1
D: -
V: TRBV7-9

CDR3: CASSLPSTSGNYEQYF
DNA: TGTGCCAGCAGTCTCCCCTCGACTAGCGGAAACTACGAGCAGTACTTC
size: few
J: TRBJ2-7
D: TRBD2
V: TRBV28

CDR3: CSAPGLAGSYEQFF
DNA: TGCAGTGCTCCGGGACTAGCGGGTTCCTACGAGCAGTTCTTC
size: -
J: TRBJ2-1
D: TRBD2
V: TRBV20-1

CDR3: CASSEGLAGVTEQYF
DNA: TGTGCCAGCAGCGAGGGACTAGCGGGAGTTACTGAGCAGTACTTC
size: -
J: TRBJ2-7
D: TRBD2
V: TRBV7-9

CDR3: CSAVQGGGRPPQFF
DNA: TGCAGTGCCGTCCAGGGGGGCGGGAGGCCACCTCAGTTCTTC
size: -
J: TRBJ2-1
D: -
V: TRBV20-1

CDR3: CASSQEDSPPYEQYF
DNA: TGTGCCAGCAGCCAAGAGGACTCCCCTCCCTACGAGCAGTACTTC
size: few
J: TRBJ2-7
D: -
V: TRBV3-1

CDR3: CSVESGQGLGGYTF
DNA: TGCAGCGTTGAGTCGGGACAGGGTTTAGGAGGCTACACCTTC
size: -
J: TRBJ1-2
D: TRBD1
V: TRBV29-1

CDR3: CASSEGARVGGNEQFF
DNA: TGTGCCAGCAGTGAAGGGGCCAGGGTAGGCGGCAATGAGCAGTTCTTC
size: -
J: TRBJ2-1
D: -
V: TRBV6-1

CDR3: CSARGGQGEGGELFF
DNA: TGCAGTGCTAGGGGCGGGCAGGGTGAAGGCGGGGAGCTGTTTTTT
size: -
J: TRBJ2-2
D: -
V: TRBV20-1

CDR3: CSARPLRGREGLSYNSPLHF
DNA: TGCAGTGCTAGACCCCTTAGGGGCAGGGAGGGCCTCTCCTATAATTCACCCCTCCACTTT
size: once
J: TRBJ1-6
D: -
V: TRBV20-1

CDR3: CASSQDLAGGADTQYF
DNA: TGTGCCAGCAGCCAAGATTTAGCGGGAGGCGCAGATACGCAGTATTTT
size: -
J: TRBJ2-3
D: TRBD2
V: TRBV3-1

CDR3: CASSGRWYNEQFF
DNA: TGTGCCAGCAGTGGCCGCTGGTACAATGAGCAGTTCTTC
size: few
J: TRBJ2-1
D: -
V: TRBV6-1

CDR3: CASSDRVDGYTF
DNA: TGTGCCAGCAGTGACAGGGTGGATGGCTACACCTTC
size: few
J: TRBJ1-2
D: -
V: TRBV6-1

CDR3: CASNTATGGYNEQFF
DNA: TGTGCCAGCAACACCGCGACAGGGGGCTACAATGAGCAGTTCTTC
size: -
J: TRBJ2-1
D: TRBD1
V: TRBV28

CDR3: CVSRPNGGLEQYF
DNA: TGTGTCAGCAGGCCCAACGGGGGGCTCGAGCAGTACTTC
size: -
J: TRBJ2-7
D: -
V: TRBV12-3/TRBV12-4

CDR3: CASSSRTGGSQETQYF
DNA: TGCGCCAGCAGCTCCAGGACAGGGGGCTCCCAAGAGACCCAGTACTTC
size: -
J: TRBJ2-5
D: TRBD1
V: TRBV5-1

CDR3: CASSLESQGLSTEAFF
DNA: TGCGCCAGCAGCTTGGAGTCGCAGGGTCTAAGTACTGAAGCTTTCTTT
size: -
J: TRBJ1-1
D: -
V: TRBV5-1

CDR3: CASSLRDSPGKQYF
DNA: TGTGCCAGCTCACTCCGGGACAGTCCCGGGAAGCAGTACTTC
size: few
J: TRBJ2-7
D: TRBD1
V: TRBV18

CDR3: CADRVQSNQPQHF
DNA: TGTGCCGACAGGGTTCAGAGCAATCAGCCCCAGCATTTT
size: few
J: TRBJ1-5
D: TRBD1
V: TRBV6-7